This paragraph reports one TCR beta chain. Antigen unknown. This sample is drawn from a study of cytomegalovirus exposure and HLA in healthy donors. The CDR3 covers 14 residues. V was pared by 2 bases and J by 9 bases, with 5 bases of the junction left unmatched. Germline assignment: CDR1 SGHRS and CDR2 YFSETQ. Despite likely unrecorded immune exposures, the donors were nominally healthy at the time of sampling. 13 Jbeta primers and 60 Vbeta primers were used for the PCR. Original data processing: Around 12 million of roughly 81 million unique TCR beta chains were shared, per a later count. The data were produced by immunoSEQ multiplex PCR, yet TCRdb's version contains in-frame clones alone and is incomplete. The V and J calls and the clone size are those of that table, but D and trimming were determined from the DNA. The sample contains 220,000 or so clones, more than 60% of which appear only once.

Findings and caveats of the study: Many donors carried some public TCRs, although rarity characterized most TCR sequences.

This receptor was identified in a man between 50 and 59 years old in good health and CMV-seronegative. The chain couples TRBV5-1 to TRBJ2-1; TRBD2 matches at 10 bases. The sequenced sample was PBMCs. The CDR3 coding sequence is TGCGCCAGCAGCTTCCTAGCGGGAGACGGTGAGCAGTTCTTC. This translates into CASSFLAGDGEQFF. Complete variable domain (other parts from reference TRBV5-1 and TRBJ2-1): KAGVTQTPRYLIKTRGQQVTLSCSPISGHRSVSWYQQTPGQGLQFLFEYFSETQRNKGNFPGRFSGRQFSNSRSEMNVSTLELGDSALYLCASSFLAGDGEQFFGPGTRLTVL.